These 3 T cell receptor beta chains came from one sample sequenced in a study of cytomegalovirus exposure and HLA in healthy donors (dated 2017 in TCRdb). Libraries were built with the immunoSEQ multiplex PCR assay. For the multiplex PCR, a mixture combining 60 forward primers for TCR Vbeta segments and 13 reverse primers for TCR Jbeta segments was used. The clones in this table, taken by TCRdb from immuneACCESS, are in-frame only. Not every clone is retained; where verified, under half of the shortfall comes from an unresolved V gene, and the cause of the rest is unknown. Present in this sample are around 140,000 clones, about 10% of which were seen just once. 6% to 7.5% of the sample rests with the top ten. Source material: PBMCs. These TCRs come from a woman between 40 and 55 years old in good health and CMV-seropositive.

The J gene is TRBJ1-2, the V gene TRBV6-1, with 8 bases aligning to TRBD1. The germline gives CDR1 MNHNS, CDR2 SASEGT. The trim removed 2 bases at V and 2 bases at J, leaving 7 bases unmatched. This CDR3 comprises 16 residues. The CDR3 DNA reads TGTGCCAGCAGTGAACTTGGTTGGACAGGGAACTATGGCTACACCTTC. As protein: CASSELGWTGNYGYTF.

This clone was recorded a few times. The CDR3 loop is CASSLEGLGTEAFF. The DNA of the CDR3 is TGCGCCAGCAGCTTGGAGGGGTTGGGGACTGAAGCTTTCTTT. The V call is TRBV5-1, the J call TRBJ1-1; TRBD1 is a possible D gene (5 bases). The CDR3 sequence is 14 residues long. The germline V gene has CDR1 SGHRS and CDR2 YFSETQ. V was trimmed by 0 bases and J by 5 bases, leaving 11 bases between them.

There are a few counts of this clone. The rearrangement uses TRBV4-2 and TRBJ1-1; perhaps TRBD1 as D (6 bases). The V and J ends lost 4 bases and 0 bases respectively, with 12 bases between them. CDR3 length equals 15 residues. Per germline, CDR1 LGHNA and CDR2 YNFKEQ. In DNA, the CDR3 is TGTGCCAGCAGCCTCCCGGGACACCTGAACACTGAAGCTTTCTTT. It translates to CASSLPGHLNTEAFF.